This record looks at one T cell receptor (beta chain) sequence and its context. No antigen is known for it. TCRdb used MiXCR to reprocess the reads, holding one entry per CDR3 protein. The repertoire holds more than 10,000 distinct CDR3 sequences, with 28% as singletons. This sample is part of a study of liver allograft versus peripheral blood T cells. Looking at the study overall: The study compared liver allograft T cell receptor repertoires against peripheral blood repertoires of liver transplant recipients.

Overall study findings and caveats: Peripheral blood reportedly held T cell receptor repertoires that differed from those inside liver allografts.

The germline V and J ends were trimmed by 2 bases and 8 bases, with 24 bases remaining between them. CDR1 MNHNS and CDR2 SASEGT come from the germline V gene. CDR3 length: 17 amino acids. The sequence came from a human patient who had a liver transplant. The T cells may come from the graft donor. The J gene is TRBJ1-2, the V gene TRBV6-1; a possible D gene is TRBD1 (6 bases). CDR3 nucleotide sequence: TGTGCCAGCAGTGAAAAGGGAAGAGGGAGGGGGAGGGAAGGCTACACCTTC. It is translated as CASSEKGRGRGREGYTF.